A single sample gave rise to the 10 T cell receptor beta chains below, sequenced in a study of T-cell reconstitution after alpha-beta-depleted transplantation in children. For TCRbeta, the library was prepared with unique molecular identifiers. MiXCR, run by TCRdb on the PCR reads, gives a single entry per CDR3 protein. The sample records under 750,000 distinct CDR3 sequences, around 23% being singletons. Sample: PBMCs, mostly from graft donor cells, taken 360 days after TCRalphabeta/CD19-depleted stem cell transplant. The receptors derive from a boy under two years old who had a stem cell transplant for acute myeloid leukemia, so the T cells may come from the graft donor.

This clonotype was seen only once. The chain joins TRBV18 to TRBJ1-3, with D hard to call. Trimming cost V 2 bases and J 0 bases, with 11 bases left between them. The germline gives CDR1 KGHSH, CDR2 LQKENI. This CDR3 has 16 amino acids. The CDR3 reads CASSPRAGLSGNTIYF. CDR3 in DNA: TGTGCCAGCTCACCAAGAGCGGGTCTCTCTGGAAACACCATATATTTT.

As DNA, the CDR3 is TGCAGTGCTAGCCCTACCTTGACAGTCCAAGAGACCCAGTACTTC. Translating it yields CSASPTLTVQETQYF. This chain connects TRBV20-1 to TRBJ2-5; perhaps TRBD1 as D (5 bases). Trimming took off 3 bases at V and 1 base at J, with 15 bases between the two ends. The germline V gene encodes CDR1 DFQATT and CDR2 SNEGSKA (reference sequence). This CDR3 is 15 amino acids long.

The V gene is TRBV11-2, the J gene TRBJ2-1; TRBD2 matches at 13 bases. The CDR3 consists of 15 residues. Germline CDR1 SGHAT, CDR2 FQNNGV. Unmatched junction bases numbered 6, after V lost 5 bases and J lost 8 bases. CDR3 protein: CASSRGTSGAHEQFF. The CDR3, as DNA: TGTGCCAGCAGCCGCGGGACTAGCGGGGCCCATGAGCAGTTCTTC.

The rearrangement uses TRBV2 and TRBJ1-1; TRBD1 agrees at 7 bases. The CDR3 covers 13 residues. Germline V lookup: CDR1 SNHLY, CDR2 FYNNEI. V shed 10 bases and J 1 base; nucleotides not matched to a gene: 6. DNA for the CDR3: TGTGCCACGAGGGGACAGCCGAACACTGAAGCTTTCTTT. Its protein is CATRGQPNTEAFF.

This clonotype was seen more than once but under ten times. A read error may account for a junction end that differs from germline. The rearrangement links TRBV20-1 to TRBJ2-5, with 7 bases that match TRBD1. CDR1 is DFQATT, CDR2 SNEGSKA, per germline (reference sequence). The CDR3 runs 12 residues. CDR3 coding DNA: TGCAGTGCTCGAGACAGGGCAGAGACCCAGTACTTC. Translated: CSARDRAETQYF.

The chain carries TRBV6-1 and TRBJ2-1; a possible D gene is TRBD2 (7 bases). The CDR3 loop spans 19 amino acids. The germline V and J ends were trimmed by 2 bases and 12 bases, with 32 bases remaining between them. Germline V gene lookup returns CDR1 MNHNS and CDR2 SASEGT. The CDR3 here is CASSEKGVIWEGVKRVQFF. The CDR3 DNA sequence: TGTGCCAGCAGTGAAAAGGGAGTAATCTGGGAGGGGGTAAAGAGGGTGCAGTTCTTC.

This clonotype turned up a few times. The chain's CDR3 is CASSEYGFYPETQYF. In DNA form, the CDR3 reads TGTGCCAGCAGTGAATACGGGTTTTACCCAGAGACCCAGTACTTC. J is TRBJ2-5 and V is TRBV25-1; unclear D gene. CDR3 length equals 15 residues. CDR1 is MGHDK, CDR2 SYGVNS, per germline. Trimming removed 0 bases at V and 4 bases at J, with 12 bases between.

J is TRBJ2-2 and V is TRBV15; 8 bases align to TRBD2. There are 15 residues in the CDR3. The V gene's germline CDR1 is LNHNV and CDR2 YYDKDF (reference sequence). V gave up 5 bases and J gave up 5 bases; unmatched junction bases: 7. The CDR3 protein is CATSLRAGETGELFF. Here the CDR3 DNA reads TGTGCCACCAGCCTCAGAGCGGGGGAGACCGGGGAGCTGTTTTTT.

The sample holds many counts of this clonotype. The chain employs TRBV7-8 and TRBJ2-5, with TRBD1 matching over 8 bases. The germline V gene has CDR1 SGHVS and CDR2 FQNEAQ. Trimming took 4 bases from V and 0 from J; bases not matched to a gene: 4. The length of the CDR3 is 15 residues. This chain's CDR3 is CASSSRGQDQETQYF. In DNA, the CDR3 is TGTGCCAGCAGCTCCAGGGGGCAGGACCAAGAGACCCAGTACTTC.

V usage is TRBV20-1 and J usage is TRBJ2-2; D is unclear. V lost 6 bases and J 3 bases, leaving 11 bases between the germline ends. The CDR3 contains 13 residues. Looked up from germline, CDR1 is DFQATT and CDR2 is SNEGSKA (reference sequence). The CDR3 coding sequence is TGCAGTGCCCCAGTTACGTACACCGGGGAGCTGTTTTTT. Its protein product is CSAPVTYTGELFF.